These 30 T cell receptor beta chains were sequenced from one sample in a study of shared clonotypes between healthy human individuals. This table comes from immunoSEQ multiplex PCR, and its TCRdb copy is limited to in-frame clones, with some not included. Of approximately 1.4 million clones detected, under 99% appear once; the ten largest clones hold 0.45%. Sample: naive CD4+ T cells sorted from blood. This sample's subset: CD45RA+ positively selected. Receptor source: a man aged 30 to 45 in good health.

The chain is built from TRBV19 and TRBJ1-4; D ambiguous. This CDR3 contains 13 residues. Germline CDR1 and CDR2: LNHDA and SQIVND (reference sequence). The ends were cut back, 7 bases at V and 5 bases at J, with 11 bases in the middle. CDR3 residues: CASIRGPNEKLFF. In DNA, the CDR3 is TGTGCCAGTATCCGCGGTCCAAATGAAAAACTGTTTTTT.

This chain uses TRBV27 with TRBJ2-7; D perhaps matches TRBD1 (6 bases). The V and J ends lost 2 bases and 3 bases respectively, with 14 bases between them. CDR1 and CDR2 (germline): MNHEY, SMNVEV (reference sequence). The CDR3 has 15 amino acids. CDR3 residues: CASSLEQGRFYEQYF. The CDR3 DNA reads TGTGCCAGCAGTTTAGAACAGGGCAGGTTCTACGAGCAGTACTTC.

J is TRBJ2-7 and V is TRBV4-1; maybe TRBD1 (6 bases). Germline lookup yields CDR1 MGHRA and CDR2 YSYEKL. This CDR3 comprises 14 residues. Between the trimmed V and J ends, which lost 3 bases and 1 base, there was a span of 10 bases. The CDR3 protein is CASSHRGQSYEQYF. The CDR3 DNA is TGCGCCAGCAGCCATAGGGGACAATCCTACGAGCAGTACTTC.

The chain employs TRBV10-1 and TRBJ2-7; 11 bases agree with TRBD2. The CDR3 is 16 amino acids. Trimming cost V 7 bases and J 0 bases; bases outside gene matches: 8. Germline CDR1 is WNHNN and CDR2 is SYGVQD (reference sequence). The CDR3 sequence is CASKTGLAGSSYEQYF. The CDR3 nucleotides read TGCGCCAGCAAAACTGGACTAGCGGGTTCCTCCTACGAGCAGTACTTC.

This clone occurred once. CDR3 coding DNA: TGTGCCATCAGTGCCGTTCCACAGGGAAGCAATCAGCCCCAGCATTTT. It codes for CAISAVPQGSNQPQHF. The chain has TRBV10-3 and TRBJ1-5; tentative D call: TRBD1 (6 bases). CDR1 and CDR2 (germline): ENHRY, SYGVKD. With 4 bases removed from V and 1 base from J, the gap between germline ends came to 14 bases. The CDR3 is made up of 16 amino acids.

The chain couples TRBV28 to TRBJ1-2; 7 positions agree with TRBD1. This CDR3 has 14 residues. Per germline, CDR1 MDHEN and CDR2 SYDVKM. The V segment lost 5 bases and the J segment 4 bases; nucleotides outside the gene matches: 7. The CDR3 coding sequence is TGTGCCAGCAGTAAAGGACAGGAACCCTATGGCTACACCTTC. This sequence encodes CASSKGQEPYGYTF.

The CDR3 DNA is TGTGCCAGCTCACTGGATCGTCTTTACGAGCAGTACTTC. Encoded protein: CASSLDRLYEQYF. This sequence joins TRBV18 and TRBJ2-7; D unclear. Trimming cost V 4 bases and J 4 bases, with 11 bases left between them. From germline, CDR1 is KGHSH and CDR2 LQKENI. The CDR3 extends over 13 amino acids.

To note about this clone: The sample holds other DNA sequences that translate to the same CDR3. V and J are TRBV2 and TRBJ2-3, with TRBD1 as a possible D gene (6 bases). Trimming shortened V by 3 bases and J by 2 bases, and 9 bases separated the two germline ends. The CDR3 spans 14 residues. In germline, CDR1 is SNHLY, CDR2 FYNNEI. CDR3 loop: CASSDRQVTDTQYF. CDR3 DNA: TGTGCCAGCAGTGATAGACAGGTCACAGATACGCAGTATTTT.

This sequence joins TRBV28 and TRBJ2-7; D remains unclear. Trimming took off 6 bases at V and 0 bases at J, with 15 bases between the two ends. Germline V CDR1 and CDR2: MDHEN, SYDVKM. CDR3 size: 15 residues. Here the CDR3 reads CASSEGTLLSYEQYF. The CDR3 coding sequence is TGTGCCAGCAGCGAAGGAACTCTACTCTCCTACGAGCAGTACTTC.

This clone was observed a single time. This chain joins TRBV5-1 and TRBJ2-3, with 12 positions matching TRBD2. The V gene end was trimmed by 4 bases and the J gene end by 6 bases; junction bases not matched to a gene: 18. This CDR3 is 19 amino acids long. Germline-derived CDR1 and CDR2 are SGHRS and YFSETQ. Written as DNA, the CDR3 is TGCGCCAGCAGCCCTCGGACTAGCGGGAAGGGGTGGAGGTCCGATACGCAGTATTTT. Amino acids: CASSPRTSGKGWRSDTQYF.

The J gene is TRBJ2-3, the V gene TRBV11-3, with 8 bases matching TRBD2. V was clipped by 7 bases and J by 5 bases; unmatched bases: 8. Germline loops: CDR1 SGHNT, CDR2 YENEEA. The CDR3 is 14 residues long. The CDR3 coding sequence is TGTGCCAGCACCCGGGGGGGACCGGGAGATACGCAGTATTTT. It translates to CASTRGGPGDTQYF.

The chain links TRBV5-1 to TRBJ2-7; D is undetermined. CDR1 is SGHRS, CDR2 YFSETQ, per germline. The ends were cut back, 3 bases at V and 3 bases at J, with 7 bases in the middle. CDR3 length equals 12 residues. The CDR3 DNA reads as TGCGCCAGCAGCTCGGAAGACTACGAGCAGTACTTC. Its protein is CASSSEDYEQYF.

CDR3 amino acids: CASSRKGGLAGVTDTQYF. The CDR3 DNA sequence: TGTGCCAGCAGCCGTAAGGGGGGACTAGCGGGAGTCACAGATACGCAGTATTTT. V gene TRBV7-9 combines with J gene TRBJ2-3, with 14 nucleotides matching TRBD2. Germline V gives CDR1 SEHNR, CDR2 FQNEAQ (reference sequence). The trim removed 5 bases at V and 2 bases at J, leaving 9 bases unmatched. This CDR3 has 18 residues.

This clone occurred once. The chain recombines TRBV18 with TRBJ1-1; D is ambiguous. The CDR3 length is 15 residues. Germline lookup yields CDR1 KGHSH and CDR2 LQKENI. The V end lost 3 bases, the J end lost 5 bases, and 16 bases lay between the germline ends. CDR3 region: CASSPLQVTGTEAFF. CDR3 DNA: TGTGCCAGCTCACCCCTGCAAGTAACGGGGACTGAAGCTTTCTTT.

This chain links TRBV19 with TRBJ1-5, with 7 bases fitting TRBD1. The CDR3 has 14 residues. V was pared by 7 bases and J by 7 bases, with 10 bases of the junction left unmatched. Germline CDR1 reads LNHDA; CDR2 reads SQIVND (reference sequence). CDR3 residues: CASTLGQPNQPQHF. The CDR3 nucleotides are TGTGCCAGTACCTTGGGACAGCCCAACCAGCCCCAGCATTTT.

The chain uses TRBV11-2 and TRBJ2-7; a weak D match, TRBD2 (5 bases). There are 14 residues in the CDR3. Germline loops: CDR1 SGHAT, CDR2 FQNNGV. V was clipped by 5 bases and J by 2 bases, with 13 bases between them. CDR3 DNA: TGTGCCAGCAGCCCGGAGGTCAGTCCCTACGAGCAGTACTTC. It specifies CASSPEVSPYEQYF.

V is TRBV9 and J is TRBJ1-1, with no clear D. Germline lookup yields CDR1 SGDLS and CDR2 YYNGEE. There are 13 residues in the CDR3. V was pared by 4 bases and J by 3 bases, with 10 bases between. The chain's CDR3 is CASSRDGDTEAFF. The CDR3 DNA reads as TGTGCCAGCAGCAGGGATGGGGACACTGAAGCTTTCTTT.

The chain uses TRBV30 and TRBJ2-7; D remains ambiguous. In germline, CDR1 is GTSNPN, CDR2 SVGIG (reference sequence). The CDR3 is 12 amino acids. V was shortened by 4 bases and J by 5 bases, with 12 bases between the two germline ends. The CDR3 nucleotides are TGTGCCTGGAATCGCGAGGTGGACGAGCAGTACTTC. This translates into CAWNREVDEQYF.

Remarks on this clone: Within the sample, other DNA sequences also encode this same CDR3. This sequence joins TRBV4-2 and TRBJ2-7; the match to TRBD2 covers 11 bases. The germline CDR1 and CDR2 sequences are LGHNA and YNFKEQ. The CDR3 has 15 residues. Trimming at V came to 1 base and at J to 3 bases, leaving 2 bases not matched to a gene. CDR3 DNA sequence: TGTGCCAGCAGCCAAGGTACTAGCGGGGGCTACGAGCAGTACTTC. Translating gives CASSQGTSGGYEQYF.

Points on this clone: Within the sample, other DNA sequences also encode this same CDR3. The chain recombines TRBV11-3 with TRBJ2-7, with 9 nucleotides matching TRBD1. The CDR3 covers 14 residues. V trimming: 5 bases; J trimming: 0 bases; junction bases outside the gene matches: 2. The germline CDR1 and CDR2 sequences are SGHNT and YENEEA. For the CDR3, the DNA is TGTGCCAGCAGCCCGGGACAGGGCTCCTACGAGCAGTACTTC. Its protein product is CASSPGQGSYEQYF.

On this clone: The junction and the germline gene differ at one end; a read error may be behind it. CDR3 sequence (DNA): TGCGCCAGCAGTGAGTCTGGGCCCCAAGGGACCCAGTACTTC. Amino acids: CASSESGPQGTQYF. V is TRBV10-1 and J is TRBJ2-5, with D uncertain. CDR1 and CDR2 from the germline V gene are WNHNN and SYGVQD (reference sequence). The CDR3 is made up of 14 amino acids.

This chain connects TRBV7-9 to TRBJ2-3; D is unresolved. Germline CDR1 reads SEHNR; CDR2 reads FQNEAQ (reference sequence). V was pared by 2 bases and J by 2 bases, with 8 bases between. The CDR3 covers 14 residues. The CDR3 DNA sequence: TGTGCCAGCAGCTTACTCCAGGCCACAGATACGCAGTATTTT. Amino acids: CASSLLQATDTQYF. The full variable domain, in which reference TRBV7-9 and TRBJ2-3 provide the parts outside the CDR3, is DTGVSQNPRHKITKRGQNVTFRCDPISEHNRLYWYRQTLGQGPEFLTYFQNEAQLEKSRLLSDRFSAERPKGSFSTLEIQRTEQGDSAMYLCASSLLQATDTQYFGPGTRLTVL.

Of note for this clone: This specimen includes other DNA sequences encoding the same CDR3. V usage is TRBV25-1 and J usage is TRBJ2-7; D gene uncertain. Germline CDR1 MGHDK, CDR2 SYGVNS. V was cut by 4 bases and J by 0 bases, with 1 base left in between. The CDR3 spans 11 residues. CDR3 nucleotide sequence: TGTGCCAGCAGTGTCTCCTACGAGCAGTACTTC. Its protein product is CASSVSYEQYF.

This sequence joins TRBV2 and TRBJ2-5; no clear D gene. Germline V CDR1 and CDR2: SNHLY, FYNNEI. CDR3 length: 11 amino acids. The V end lost 1 base, the J end lost 8 bases, and 5 bases lay between the germline ends. CDR3 sequence: CASSEEITQYF. The CDR3 DNA reads as TGTGCCAGCAGTGAAGAGATTACCCAGTACTTC. Full variable domain (outside the CDR3, taken from reference TRBV2 and TRBJ2-5): EPEVTQTPSHQVTQMGQEVILRCVPISNHLYFYWYRQILGQKVEFLVSFYNNEISEKSEIFDDQFSVERPDGSNFTLKIRSTKLEDSAMYFCASSEEITQYFGPGTRLLVL.

As regards this clone: The sample contains more than one DNA sequence encoding this CDR3. The chain has TRBV15 and TRBJ2-5; no reliable D call. Deletions cut 5 bases from V and 1 base from J, with 5 bases between. The V gene's germline CDR1 is LNHNV and CDR2 YYDKDF (reference sequence). CDR3 length: 12 residues. CDR3 in amino acids: CATSRAQETQYF. The CDR3 region has the DNA TGTGCCACCAGCCGGGCCCAAGAGACCCAGTACTTC.

The V and J genes are TRBV7-2 and TRBJ2-7, with TRBD2 identical over 14 bases. Germline V gene sequence: CDR1 SGHTA, CDR2 FQGNSA. V gave up 5 bases and J gave up 3 bases; unmatched junction bases: 3. CDR3 length: 15 amino acids. CDR3 DNA sequence: TGTGCCAGCAGCGCGGGACTAGCGGGAGTCTACGAGCAGTACTTC. Protein product: CASSAGLAGVYEQYF.

The V gene is TRBV9, the J gene TRBJ2-5; D may be TRBD1 (5 bases). Trimming took off 0 bases at V and 5 bases at J, with 20 bases between the two ends. CDR1 SGDLS and CDR2 YYNGEE come from the germline V gene. The CDR3 is 17 amino acids. The CDR3 region has the DNA TGTGCCAGCAGCGTAGACGGTCGAGTGGGGAAGGGGGAGACCCAGTACTTC. Its translation is CASSVDGRVGKGETQYF.

This chain joins TRBV18 and TRBJ2-1; TRBD2 matches at 13 bases. CDR1 is KGHSH and CDR2 is LQKENI in the germline V gene. The CDR3 length is 21 residues. After removal of 0 bases from V and 1 base from J, the junction contained 12 bases not matched to a gene. CDR3 loop: CASSPPRLAGGTRDSYNEQFF. DNA for the CDR3: TGTGCCAGCTCACCACCAAGACTAGCGGGAGGCACCCGCGATTCCTACAATGAGCAGTTCTTC.

The rearrangement joins TRBV21-1 to TRBJ2-3; the listed D gene, TRBD2, was not tested against the DNA. TRBV21-1 is flagged as a pseudogene. This CDR3 is 16 amino acids long. CDR3 sequence (DNA): TGTGCCAGCAGCGGAGGACTAGCGGGAGGAGTAGATACGCAGTATTTT. This gives the protein CASSGGLAGGVDTQYF.

Regarding this clone: Different DNA sequences within this sample yield the same CDR3. CDR3 region: CASSVGGSGTGELFF. In nucleotides, the CDR3 is TGTGCCAGCAGCGTCGGGGGGAGTGGTACCGGGGAGCTGTTTTTT. The rearrangement uses TRBV9 and TRBJ2-2; 7 positions agree with TRBD2. CDR1 SGDLS and CDR2 YYNGEE come from the germline V gene. The CDR3 totals 15 residues. The V and J ends lost 2 bases and 5 bases, in that order; junction bases with no gene match: 6.